This is a list of T cell receptor beta chains from one sample in a study of CD8+ T cells in alopecia areata. The data were produced by immunoSEQ multiplex PCR, yet TCRdb's version contains in-frame clones alone and is incomplete. The sample yields 150,000 to 200,000 clones, about 51% seen once. The sample was CD8+ T cells sorted from blood, taken around week 54, from a patient treated with tofacitinib. The receptor source for this set is a human donor with alopecia areata. Each CDR3 is given without its conserved first and last residue. Fields, in order: J gene, V gene, CDR3 protein.

j_gene: TRBJ2-1; v_gene: TRBV29-1; CDR3aa: SVEGQNEQF
j_gene: TRBJ1-1; v_gene: TRBV14; CDR3aa: ASSLARGSGAF
j_gene: TRBJ2-7; v_gene: TRBV19; CDR3aa: ASSDRVSYEQY
j_gene: TRBJ2-7; v_gene: TRBV10-2; CDR3aa: ATQGGLGEQY
j_gene: TRBJ2-7; v_gene: TRBV27; CDR3aa: ASSLSWDRVYEQY
j_gene: TRBJ2-2; v_gene: TRBV4-3; CDR3aa: ASSQDLSTTITGELF
j_gene: TRBJ2-2; v_gene: TRBV9; CDR3aa: ASSVENTGELF
j_gene: TRBJ2-7; v_gene: TRBV4-1; CDR3aa: ASSIRTETAYEQY
j_gene: TRBJ1-1; v_gene: TRBV5-6; CDR3aa: ASSLGQGGTEAF
j_gene: TRBJ2-3; v_gene: TRBV29-1; CDR3aa: SETTGTADTQY
j_gene: TRBJ2-7; v_gene: TRBV5-6; CDR3aa: ASSLGAGVISYDEQY
j_gene: TRBJ1-1; v_gene: TRBV6-6; CDR3aa: ASSLGTEAF
j_gene: TRBJ1-2; v_gene: TRBV7-6; CDR3aa: ASSLTGQGNGYT
j_gene: TRBJ2-7; v_gene: TRBV4-2; CDR3aa: ASSQDRDGDYEQY
j_gene: TRBJ1-4; v_gene: TRBV5-6; CDR3aa: ASSSGPLELF
j_gene: TRBJ1-1; v_gene: TRBV4-1; CDR3aa: ASSAHSGLGTNTEAF
j_gene: TRBJ2-5; v_gene: TRBV4-3; CDR3aa: ASSQDQMGGQETQY
j_gene: TRBJ2-1; v_gene: TRBV29-1; CDR3aa: SARGPSGVGDEQF
j_gene: TRBJ1-1; v_gene: TRBV29-1; CDR3aa: SVERGNTEAF
j_gene: TRBJ2-7; v_gene: TRBV7-9; CDR3aa: ASIPGSSYEQY
j_gene: TRBJ2-1; v_gene: TRBV29-1; CDR3aa: SVGENEQF
j_gene: TRBJ1-6; v_gene: TRBV2; CDR3aa: ASSEALLTNSPLH
j_gene: TRBJ2-7; v_gene: TRBV7-8; CDR3aa: ASSLAPTGSYEQY
j_gene: TRBJ2-2; v_gene: TRBV5-6; CDR3aa: AVTENTGELF
j_gene: TRBJ2-6; v_gene: TRBV15; CDR3aa: ATTSGSSGANVLT
j_gene: TRBJ1-2; v_gene: TRBV7-9; CDR3aa: ASSLEVHGYT
j_gene: TRBJ2-7; v_gene: TRBV29-1; CDR3aa: SVVRDGEQY
j_gene: TRBJ2-4; v_gene: TRBV11-2; CDR3aa: ASSLERRPENIQY
j_gene: TRBJ2-1; v_gene: TRBV7-9; CDR3aa: ASSPRGSGGMNEQF
j_gene: TRBJ1-4; v_gene: TRBV14; CDR3aa: ASSLPGSRIGKLF
j_gene: TRBJ2-5; v_gene: TRBV11-2; CDR3aa: ASSAPGGGPETQY
j_gene: TRBJ2-5; v_gene: TRBV5-4; CDR3aa: ASSWGWASGEGEETQY
j_gene: TRBJ2-7; v_gene: TRBV7-2; CDR3aa: ASSLEQGSSYEQY
j_gene: TRBJ2-3; v_gene: TRBV5-6; CDR3aa: ASSFGEAGGGGTQY
j_gene: TRBJ1-2; v_gene: TRBV5-1; CDR3aa: ASSLGQGLLGGYT
j_gene: TRBJ1-2; v_gene: TRBV19; CDR3aa: ASATTSTMSTRVNYGYT
j_gene: TRBJ2-7; v_gene: TRBV20-1; CDR3aa: AIPSSYEQY
j_gene: TRBJ2-6; v_gene: TRBV19; CDR3aa: ASSIAQAGLGANVLT
j_gene: TRBJ2-5; v_gene: TRBV29-1; CDR3aa: SVRRRGRETQY
j_gene: TRBJ2-1; v_gene: TRBV7-8; CDR3aa: ASSLEQGPYNEQF
j_gene: TRBJ1-5; v_gene: TRBV19; CDR3aa: ASRDTNQPQH
j_gene: TRBJ2-1; v_gene: TRBV29-1; CDR3aa: SGRTDEQF
j_gene: TRBJ2-1; v_gene: TRBV7-3; CDR3aa: ASSPSSGGDNEQF
j_gene: TRBJ2-3; v_gene: TRBV6-5; CDR3aa: ASKGITTDTQY
j_gene: TRBJ1-1; v_gene: TRBV11-2; CDR3aa: ASSPSRGPEAF
j_gene: TRBJ1-1; v_gene: TRBV9; CDR3aa: ASSATAMNTEAF
j_gene: TRBJ1-5; v_gene: TRBV7-2; CDR3aa: ASSLGQASNQPQH
j_gene: TRBJ2-3; v_gene: TRBV30; CDR3aa: AWRPNWYASDTQY
j_gene: TRBJ2-7; v_gene: TRBV7-9; CDR3aa: ASSASGGAGEQY
j_gene: TRBJ2-7; v_gene: TRBV27; CDR3aa: ASSFAPGTGVYEQY
j_gene: TRBJ1-1; v_gene: TRBV5-1; CDR3aa: ASSLDRRNTEAF
j_gene: TRBJ1-6; v_gene: TRBV4-3; CDR3aa: ASSQASGINSPLH
j_gene: TRBJ2-5; v_gene: TRBV13; CDR3aa: ASSPRQQETQY
j_gene: TRBJ1-1; v_gene: TRBV2; CDR3aa: ASSQWGLDTEAF
j_gene: TRBJ2-7; v_gene: TRBV27; CDR3aa: ASSPDTRPYEQY
j_gene: TRBJ1-1; v_gene: TRBV10-3; CDR3aa: AINPDVNTEAF
j_gene: TRBJ2-5; v_gene: TRBV5-1; CDR3aa: ASSWGDYQETQY
j_gene: TRBJ1-2; v_gene: TRBV29-1; CDR3aa: SARDNDGYT
j_gene: TRBJ1-6; v_gene: TRBV13; CDR3aa: ASSNGGTVPPLH
j_gene: TRBJ2-5; v_gene: TRBV19; CDR3aa: ASSRGQGETQY